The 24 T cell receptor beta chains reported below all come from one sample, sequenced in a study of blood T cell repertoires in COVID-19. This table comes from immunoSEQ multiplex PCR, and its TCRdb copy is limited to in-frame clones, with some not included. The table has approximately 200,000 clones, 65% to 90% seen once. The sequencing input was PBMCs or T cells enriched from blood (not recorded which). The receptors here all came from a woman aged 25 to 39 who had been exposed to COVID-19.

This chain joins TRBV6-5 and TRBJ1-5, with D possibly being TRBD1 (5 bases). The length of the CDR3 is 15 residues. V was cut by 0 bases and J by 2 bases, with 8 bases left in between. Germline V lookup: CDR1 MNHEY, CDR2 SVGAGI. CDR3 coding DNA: TGTGCCAGCAGTTACTCTAGGGGTGGCAATCAGCCCCAGCATTTT. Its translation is CASSYSRGGNQPQHF.

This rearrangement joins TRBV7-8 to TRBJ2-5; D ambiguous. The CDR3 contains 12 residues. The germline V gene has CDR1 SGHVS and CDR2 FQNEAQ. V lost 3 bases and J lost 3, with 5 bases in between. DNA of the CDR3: TGTGCCAGCAGCTTTATCGAAGAGACCCAGTACTTC. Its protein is CASSFIEETQYF.

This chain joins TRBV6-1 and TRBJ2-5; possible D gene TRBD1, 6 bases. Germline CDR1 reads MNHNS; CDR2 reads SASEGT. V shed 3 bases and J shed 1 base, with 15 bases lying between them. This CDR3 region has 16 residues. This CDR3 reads CASSDRTANTQETQYF. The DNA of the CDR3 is TGTGCCAGCAGTGATCGGACAGCCAATACCCAAGAGACCCAGTACTTC.

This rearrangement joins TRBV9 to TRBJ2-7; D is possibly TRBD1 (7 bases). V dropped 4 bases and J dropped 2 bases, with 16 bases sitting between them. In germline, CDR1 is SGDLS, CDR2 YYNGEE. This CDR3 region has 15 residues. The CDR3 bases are TGTGCCAGCAGCATTGACGCGGGGACAGCCTACGAGCAGTACTTC. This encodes CASSIDAGTAYEQYF.

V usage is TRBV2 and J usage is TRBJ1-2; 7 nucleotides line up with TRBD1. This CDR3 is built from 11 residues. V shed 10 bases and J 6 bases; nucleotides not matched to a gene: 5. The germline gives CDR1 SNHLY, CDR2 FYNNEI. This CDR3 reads CATGTVHGYTF. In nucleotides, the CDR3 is TGTGCCACGGGGACAGTCCATGGCTACACCTTC.

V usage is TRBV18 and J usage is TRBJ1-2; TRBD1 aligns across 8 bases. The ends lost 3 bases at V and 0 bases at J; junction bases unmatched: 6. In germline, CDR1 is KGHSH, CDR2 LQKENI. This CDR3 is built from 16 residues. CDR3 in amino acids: CASSPATGGANYGYTF. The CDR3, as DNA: TGTGCCAGCTCACCCGCTACAGGGGGAGCTAACTATGGCTACACCTTC.

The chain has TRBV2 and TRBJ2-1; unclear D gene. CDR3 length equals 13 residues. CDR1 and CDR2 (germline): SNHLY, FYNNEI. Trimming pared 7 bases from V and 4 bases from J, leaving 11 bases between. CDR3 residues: CASKSSLYNEQFF. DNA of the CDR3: TGTGCCAGCAAGAGTAGCTTATACAATGAGCAGTTCTTC.

In nucleotides, the CDR3 is TGTGCCTGGAGTGGAGCGGGTCGGCCCCAGCATTTT. It encodes CAWSGAGRPQHF. The gene calls are TRBV30 and TRBJ1-5; D gene uncertain. V was cut by 1 base and J by 9 bases, with 10 bases left in between. The CDR3 totals 12 residues. Germline V lookup: CDR1 GTSNPN, CDR2 SVGIG (reference sequence).

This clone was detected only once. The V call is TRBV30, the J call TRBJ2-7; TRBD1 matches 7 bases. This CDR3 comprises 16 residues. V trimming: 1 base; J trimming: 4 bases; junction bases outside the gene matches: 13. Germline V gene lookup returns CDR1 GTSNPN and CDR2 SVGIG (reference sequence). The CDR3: CAWSGSGTGDLYEQYF. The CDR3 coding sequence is TGTGCCTGGAGTGGAAGTGGTACAGGGGATTTATACGAGCAGTACTTC.

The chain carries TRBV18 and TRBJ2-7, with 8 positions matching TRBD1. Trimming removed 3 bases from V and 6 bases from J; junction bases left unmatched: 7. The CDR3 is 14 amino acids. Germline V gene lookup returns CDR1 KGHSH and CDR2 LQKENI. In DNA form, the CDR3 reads TGTGCCAGCTCACCTGGCACAGGGGGAAGCGAGCAGTACTTC. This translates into CASSPGTGGSEQYF.

The CDR3 here is CASSLMTSGANEQFF. The CDR3 nucleotides are TGTGCCAGCAGCTTGATGACTAGCGGGGCCAATGAGCAGTTCTTC. The rearrangement links TRBV13 to TRBJ2-1; 11 bases line up with TRBD2. The germline V gene has CDR1 PRHDT and CDR2 FYEKMQ (reference sequence). V was clipped by 3 bases and J by 6 bases; unmatched bases: 4. The CDR3 spans 15 residues.

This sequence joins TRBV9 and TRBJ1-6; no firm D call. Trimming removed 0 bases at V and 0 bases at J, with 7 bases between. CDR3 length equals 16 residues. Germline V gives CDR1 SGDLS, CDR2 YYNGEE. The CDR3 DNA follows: TGTGCCAGCAGCGTAGATGTCAGCTCCTATAATTCACCCCTCCACTTT. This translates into CASSVDVSSYNSPLHF. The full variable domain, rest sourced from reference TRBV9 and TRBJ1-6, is DSGVTQTPKHLITATGQRVTLRCSPRSGDLSVYWYQQSLDQGLQFLIQYYNGEERAKGNILERFSAQQFPDLHSELNLSSLELGDSALYFCASSVDVSSYNSPLHFGNGTRLTVT.

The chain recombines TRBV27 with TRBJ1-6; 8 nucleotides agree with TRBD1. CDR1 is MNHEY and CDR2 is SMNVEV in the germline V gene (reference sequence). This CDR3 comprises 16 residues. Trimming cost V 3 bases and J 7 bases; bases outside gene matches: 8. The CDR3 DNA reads TGTGCCAGCAGTTTGGGTATGCAGGGGGCGAATTCACCCCTCCACTTT. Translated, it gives CASSLGMQGANSPLHF.

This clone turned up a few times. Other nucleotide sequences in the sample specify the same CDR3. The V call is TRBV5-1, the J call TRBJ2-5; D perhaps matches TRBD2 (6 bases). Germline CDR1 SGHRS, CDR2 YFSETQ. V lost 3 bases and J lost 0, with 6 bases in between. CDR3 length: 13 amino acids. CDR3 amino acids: CASSSGDQETQYF. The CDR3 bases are TGCGCCAGCAGCTCGGGGGACCAAGAGACCCAGTACTTC.

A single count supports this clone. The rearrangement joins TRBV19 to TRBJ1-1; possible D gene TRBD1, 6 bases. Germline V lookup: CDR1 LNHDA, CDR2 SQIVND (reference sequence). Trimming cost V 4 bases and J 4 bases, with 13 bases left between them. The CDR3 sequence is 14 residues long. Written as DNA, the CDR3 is TGTGCCAGTAGTAAGGGGGGGCAATCCACTGAAGCTTTCTTT. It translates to CASSKGGQSTEAFF.

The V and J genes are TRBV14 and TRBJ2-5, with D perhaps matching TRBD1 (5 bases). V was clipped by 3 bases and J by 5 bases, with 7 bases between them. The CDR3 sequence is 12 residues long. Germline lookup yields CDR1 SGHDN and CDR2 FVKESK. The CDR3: CASSHPGETQYF. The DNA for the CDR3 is TGTGCCAGCAGCCACCCAGGGGAGACCCAGTACTTC.

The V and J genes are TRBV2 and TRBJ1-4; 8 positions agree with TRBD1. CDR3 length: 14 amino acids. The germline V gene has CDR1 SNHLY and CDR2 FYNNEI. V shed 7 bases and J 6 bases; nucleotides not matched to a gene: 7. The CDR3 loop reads CASKRDRWDEKLFF. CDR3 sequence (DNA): TGTGCCAGCAAGCGGGACAGGTGGGATGAAAAACTGTTTTTT.

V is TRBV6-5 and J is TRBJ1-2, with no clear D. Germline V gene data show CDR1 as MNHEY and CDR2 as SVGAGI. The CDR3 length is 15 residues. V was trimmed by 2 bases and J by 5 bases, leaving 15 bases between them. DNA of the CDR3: TGTGCCAGCAGTTACGCACCCGGGTCGCTTTATGGCTACACCTTC. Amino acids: CASSYAPGSLYGYTF.

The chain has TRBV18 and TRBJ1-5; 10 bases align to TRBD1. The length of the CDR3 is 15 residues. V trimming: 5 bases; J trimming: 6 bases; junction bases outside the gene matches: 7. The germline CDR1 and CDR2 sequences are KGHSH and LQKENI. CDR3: CASSTGTGVGQPQHF. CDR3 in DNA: TGTGCCAGCTCAACAGGGACAGGGGTTGGTCAGCCCCAGCATTTT.

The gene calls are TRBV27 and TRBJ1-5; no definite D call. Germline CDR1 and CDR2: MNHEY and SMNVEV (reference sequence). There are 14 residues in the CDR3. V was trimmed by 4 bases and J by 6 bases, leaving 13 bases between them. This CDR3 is CASSSGLGFQPQHF. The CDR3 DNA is TGTGCCAGCAGTTCCGGTCTCGGGTTTCAGCCCCAGCATTTT.

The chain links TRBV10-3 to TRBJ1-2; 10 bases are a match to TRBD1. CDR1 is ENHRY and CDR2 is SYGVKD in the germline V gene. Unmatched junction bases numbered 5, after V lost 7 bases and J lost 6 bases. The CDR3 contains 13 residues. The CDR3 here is CAITGTGAHGYTF. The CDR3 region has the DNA TGTGCCATCACTGGGACAGGGGCCCATGGCTACACCTTC.

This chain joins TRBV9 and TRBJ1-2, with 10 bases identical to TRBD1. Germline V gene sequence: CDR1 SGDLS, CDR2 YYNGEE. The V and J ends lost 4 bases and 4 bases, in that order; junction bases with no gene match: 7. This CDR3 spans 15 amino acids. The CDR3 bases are TGTGCCAGCAGCATAGGGACAGGGGCACTCTATGGCTACACCTTC. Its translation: CASSIGTGALYGYTF.

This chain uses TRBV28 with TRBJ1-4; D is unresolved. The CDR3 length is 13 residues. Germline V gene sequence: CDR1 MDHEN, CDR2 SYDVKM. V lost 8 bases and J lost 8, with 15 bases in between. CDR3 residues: CASAPGGREKLFF. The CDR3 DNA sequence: TGTGCCAGCGCCCCAGGAGGGAGGGAAAAACTGTTTTTT.

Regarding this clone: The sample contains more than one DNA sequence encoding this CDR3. The CDR3 is CASSFGRGLDRTDTQYF. Here the CDR3 DNA reads TGTGCCAGCAGCTTCGGCAGGGGGCTTGATCGCACAGATACGCAGTATTTT. J is TRBJ2-3 and V is TRBV11-2; 8 positions agree with TRBD1. Germline V CDR1 and CDR2: SGHAT, FQNNGV. V lost 3 bases to trimming and J lost 1 base; unmatched junction nucleotides: 9. The CDR3 runs 17 residues. Complete variable domain (other parts from reference TRBV11-2 and TRBJ2-3): EAGVAQSPRYKIIEKRQSVAFWCNPISGHATLYWYQQILGQGPKLLIQFQNNGVVDDSQLPKDRFSAERLKGVDSTLKIQPAKLEDSAVYLCASSFGRGLDRTDTQYFGPGTRLTVL.